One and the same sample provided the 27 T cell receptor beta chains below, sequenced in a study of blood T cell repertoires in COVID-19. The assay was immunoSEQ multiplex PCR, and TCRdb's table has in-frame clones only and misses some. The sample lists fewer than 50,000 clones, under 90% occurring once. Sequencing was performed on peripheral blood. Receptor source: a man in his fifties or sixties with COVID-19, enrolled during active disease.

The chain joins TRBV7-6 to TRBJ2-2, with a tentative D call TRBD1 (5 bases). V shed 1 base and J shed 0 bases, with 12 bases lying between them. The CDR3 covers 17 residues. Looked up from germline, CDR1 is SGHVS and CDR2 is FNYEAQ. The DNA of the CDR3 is TGTGCCAGCAGCTTAGGACAGATGTTCGCGAACACCGGGGAGCTGTTTTTT. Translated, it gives CASSLGQMFANTGELFF.

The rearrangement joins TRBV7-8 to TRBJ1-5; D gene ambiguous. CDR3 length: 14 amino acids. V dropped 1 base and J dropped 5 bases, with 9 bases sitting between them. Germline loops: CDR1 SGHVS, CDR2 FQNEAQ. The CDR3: CASSLDPQDQPQHF. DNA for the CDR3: TGTGCCAGCAGCTTAGACCCCCAGGATCAGCCCCAGCATTTT.

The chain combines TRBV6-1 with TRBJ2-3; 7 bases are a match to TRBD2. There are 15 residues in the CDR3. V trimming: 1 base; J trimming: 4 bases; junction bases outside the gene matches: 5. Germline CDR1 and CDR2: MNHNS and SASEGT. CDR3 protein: CASSEGQGGSDTQYF. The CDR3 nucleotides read TGTGCCAGCAGTGAAGGGCAGGGAGGGTCAGATACGCAGTATTTT.

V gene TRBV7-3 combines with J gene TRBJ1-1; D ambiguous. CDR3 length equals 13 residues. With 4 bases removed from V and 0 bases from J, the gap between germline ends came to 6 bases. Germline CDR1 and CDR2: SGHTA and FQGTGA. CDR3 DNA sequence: TGTGCCAGCAGCTCCGAGGTGAACACTGAAGCTTTCTTT. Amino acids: CASSSEVNTEAFF.

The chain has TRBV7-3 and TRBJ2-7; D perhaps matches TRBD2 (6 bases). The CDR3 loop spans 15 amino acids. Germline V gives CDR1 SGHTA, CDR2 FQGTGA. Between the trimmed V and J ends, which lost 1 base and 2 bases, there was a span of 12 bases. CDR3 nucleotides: TGTGCCAGCAGCTTAAACGCGGGGCACACCTACGAGCAGTACTTC. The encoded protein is CASSLNAGHTYEQYF.

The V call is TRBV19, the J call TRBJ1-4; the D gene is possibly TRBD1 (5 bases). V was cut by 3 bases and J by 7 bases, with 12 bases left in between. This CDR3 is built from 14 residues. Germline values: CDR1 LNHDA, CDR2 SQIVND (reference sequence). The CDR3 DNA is TGTGCCAGTAGTATTGGGGGGACCGCTGAAAAACTGTTTTTT. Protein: CASSIGGTAEKLFF.

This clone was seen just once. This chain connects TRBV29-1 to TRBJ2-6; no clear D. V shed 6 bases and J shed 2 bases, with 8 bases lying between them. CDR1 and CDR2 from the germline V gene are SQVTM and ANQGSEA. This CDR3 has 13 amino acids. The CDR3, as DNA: TGCAGCGTAACCTCGGCTGGGGCCAACGTCCTGACTTTC. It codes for CSVTSAGANVLTF.

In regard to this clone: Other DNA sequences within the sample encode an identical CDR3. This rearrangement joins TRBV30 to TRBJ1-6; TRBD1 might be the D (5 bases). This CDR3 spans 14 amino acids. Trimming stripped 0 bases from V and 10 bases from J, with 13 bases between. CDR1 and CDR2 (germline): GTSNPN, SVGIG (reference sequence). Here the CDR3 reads CAWSVGGGRSPLHF. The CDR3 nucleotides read TGTGCCTGGAGTGTTGGCGGGGGTCGCTCACCCCTCCACTTT.

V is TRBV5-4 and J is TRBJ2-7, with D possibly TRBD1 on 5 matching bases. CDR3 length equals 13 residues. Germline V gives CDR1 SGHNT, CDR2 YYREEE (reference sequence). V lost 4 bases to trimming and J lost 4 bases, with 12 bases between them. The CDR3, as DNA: TGTGCCAGCAGCCGACAGACCGCTTACGAGCAGTACTTC. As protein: CASSRQTAYEQYF.

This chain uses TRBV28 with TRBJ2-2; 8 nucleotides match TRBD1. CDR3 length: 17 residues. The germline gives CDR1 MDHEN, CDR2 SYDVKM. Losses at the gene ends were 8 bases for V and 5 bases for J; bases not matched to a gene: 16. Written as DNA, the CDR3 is TGTGCCAGCCGATGGCATCATTTGGGACAGGTTACCGGGGAGCTGTTTTTT. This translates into CASRWHHLGQVTGELFF.

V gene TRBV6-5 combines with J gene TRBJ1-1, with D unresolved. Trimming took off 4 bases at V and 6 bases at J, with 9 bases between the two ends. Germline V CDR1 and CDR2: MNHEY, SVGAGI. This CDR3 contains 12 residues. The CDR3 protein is CASSFGEAEAFF. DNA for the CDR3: TGTGCCAGCAGTTTTGGGGAGGCTGAAGCTTTCTTT.

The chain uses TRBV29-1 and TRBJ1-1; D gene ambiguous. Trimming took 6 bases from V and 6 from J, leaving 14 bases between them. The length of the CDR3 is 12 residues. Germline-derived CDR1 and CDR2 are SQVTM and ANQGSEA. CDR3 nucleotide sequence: TGCAGCGTGCCACGAGGGAGTGCTGAAGCTTTCTTT. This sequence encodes CSVPRGSAEAFF.

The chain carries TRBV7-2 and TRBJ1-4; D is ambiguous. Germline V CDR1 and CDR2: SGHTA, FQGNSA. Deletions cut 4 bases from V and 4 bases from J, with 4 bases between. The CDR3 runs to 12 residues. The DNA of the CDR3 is TGTGCCAGCAGCTCCGTTAATGAAAAACTGTTTTTT. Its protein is CASSSVNEKLFF.

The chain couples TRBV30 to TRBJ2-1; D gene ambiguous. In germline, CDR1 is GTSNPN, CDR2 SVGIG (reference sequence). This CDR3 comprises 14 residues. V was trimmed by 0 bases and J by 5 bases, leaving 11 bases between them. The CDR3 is CAWSVLNLHNEQFF. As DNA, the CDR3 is TGTGCCTGGAGTGTACTTAACTTGCACAATGAGCAGTTCTTC. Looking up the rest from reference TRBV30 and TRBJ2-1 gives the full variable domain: SQTIHQWPATLVQPVGSPLSLECTVEGTSNPNLYWYRQAAGRGLQLLFYSVGIGQISSEVPQNLSASRPQDRQFILSSKKLLLSDSGFYLCAWSVLNLHNEQFFGPGTRLTVL.

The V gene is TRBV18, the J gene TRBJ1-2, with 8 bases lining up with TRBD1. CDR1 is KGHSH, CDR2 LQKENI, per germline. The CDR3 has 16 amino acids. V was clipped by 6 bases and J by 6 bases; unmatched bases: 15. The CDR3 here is CASSSRVTGARDGYTF. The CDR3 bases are TGTGCCAGCTCGTCTAGGGTGACAGGGGCCCGGGATGGCTACACCTTC.

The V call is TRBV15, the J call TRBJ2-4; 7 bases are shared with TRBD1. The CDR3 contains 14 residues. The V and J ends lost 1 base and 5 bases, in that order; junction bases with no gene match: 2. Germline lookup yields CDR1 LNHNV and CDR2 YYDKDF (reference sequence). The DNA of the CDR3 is TGTGCCACCAGCAGAGCCGGGACAGAAAACATTCAGTACTTC. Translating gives CATSRAGTENIQYF.

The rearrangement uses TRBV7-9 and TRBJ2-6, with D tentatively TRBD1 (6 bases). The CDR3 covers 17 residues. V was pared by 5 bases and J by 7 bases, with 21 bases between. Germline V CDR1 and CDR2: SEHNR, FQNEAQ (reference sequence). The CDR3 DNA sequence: TGTGCCAGCAGCGCCAGGGGCGGCGTGTATATCGCCAACGTCCTGACTTTC. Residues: CASSARGGVYIANVLTF.

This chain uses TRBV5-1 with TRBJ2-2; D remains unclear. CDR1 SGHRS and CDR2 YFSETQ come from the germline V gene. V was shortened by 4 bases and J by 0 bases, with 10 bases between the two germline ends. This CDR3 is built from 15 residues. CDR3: CASSLAGSNTGELFF. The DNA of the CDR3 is TGCGCCAGCAGCCTGGCCGGGTCGAACACCGGGGAGCTGTTTTTT.

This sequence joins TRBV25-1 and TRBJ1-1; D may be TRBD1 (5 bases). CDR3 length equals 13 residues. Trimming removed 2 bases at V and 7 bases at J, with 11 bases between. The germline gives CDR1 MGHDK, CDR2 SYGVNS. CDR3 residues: CASSEGRRGEAFF. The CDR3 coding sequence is TGTGCCAGCAGTGAAGGCAGGAGGGGTGAAGCTTTCTTT. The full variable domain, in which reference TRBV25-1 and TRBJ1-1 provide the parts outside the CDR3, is EADIYQTPRYLVIGTGKKITLECSQTMGHDKMYWYQQDPGMELHLIHYSYGVNSTEKGDLSSESTVSRIRTEHFPLTLESARPSHTSQYLCASSEGRRGEAFFGQGTRLTVV.

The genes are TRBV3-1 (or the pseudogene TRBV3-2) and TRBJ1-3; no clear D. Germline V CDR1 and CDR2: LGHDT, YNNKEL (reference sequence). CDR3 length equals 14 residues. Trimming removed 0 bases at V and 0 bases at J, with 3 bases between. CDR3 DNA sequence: TGTGCCAGCAGCCAAGAATACTCTGGAAACACCATATATTTT. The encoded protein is CASSQEYSGNTIYF.

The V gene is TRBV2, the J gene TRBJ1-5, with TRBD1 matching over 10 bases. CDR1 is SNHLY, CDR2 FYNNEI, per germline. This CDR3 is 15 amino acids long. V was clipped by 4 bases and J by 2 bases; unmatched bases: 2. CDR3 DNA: TGTGCCAGCAGTGGGGGGACAGGGGGCAATCAGCCCCAGCATTTT. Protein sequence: CASSGGTGGNQPQHF.

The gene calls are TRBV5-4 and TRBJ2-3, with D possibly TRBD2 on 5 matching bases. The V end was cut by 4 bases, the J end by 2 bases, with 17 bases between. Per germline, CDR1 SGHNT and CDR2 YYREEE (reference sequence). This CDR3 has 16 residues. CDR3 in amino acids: CASSLRVATYTDTQYF. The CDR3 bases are TGTGCCAGCAGCCTCCGGGTAGCGACGTACACAGATACGCAGTATTTT.

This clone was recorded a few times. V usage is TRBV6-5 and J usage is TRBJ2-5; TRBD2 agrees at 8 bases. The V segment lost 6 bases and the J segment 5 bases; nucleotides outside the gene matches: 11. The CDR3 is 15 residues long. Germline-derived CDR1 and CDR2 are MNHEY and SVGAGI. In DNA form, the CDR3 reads TGTGCCAGCAGCACGGGACTAGGGGTTAGGGAGACCCAGTACTTC. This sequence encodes CASSTGLGVRETQYF.

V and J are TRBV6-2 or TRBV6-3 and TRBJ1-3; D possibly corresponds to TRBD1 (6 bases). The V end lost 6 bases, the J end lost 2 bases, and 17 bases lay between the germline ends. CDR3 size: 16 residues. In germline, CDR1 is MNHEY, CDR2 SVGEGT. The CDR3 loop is CASSPSNRAAGNTIYF. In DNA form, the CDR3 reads TGTGCCAGCAGCCCTTCAAACAGGGCTGCTGGAAACACCATATATTTT.

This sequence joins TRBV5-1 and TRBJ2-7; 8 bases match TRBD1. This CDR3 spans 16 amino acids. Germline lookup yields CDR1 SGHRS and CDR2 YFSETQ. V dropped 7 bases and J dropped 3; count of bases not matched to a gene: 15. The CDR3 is CASGSLAGQAFYEQYF. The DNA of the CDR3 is TGCGCCAGCGGTTCGCTTGCGGGACAGGCGTTCTACGAGCAGTACTTC.

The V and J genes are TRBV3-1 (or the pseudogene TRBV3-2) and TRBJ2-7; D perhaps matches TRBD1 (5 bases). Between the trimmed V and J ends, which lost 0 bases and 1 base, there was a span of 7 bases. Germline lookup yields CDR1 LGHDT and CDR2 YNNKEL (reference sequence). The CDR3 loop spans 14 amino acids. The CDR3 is CASSQEPGSYEQYF. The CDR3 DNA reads TGTGCCAGCAGCCAAGAGCCAGGGTCCTACGAGCAGTACTTC.

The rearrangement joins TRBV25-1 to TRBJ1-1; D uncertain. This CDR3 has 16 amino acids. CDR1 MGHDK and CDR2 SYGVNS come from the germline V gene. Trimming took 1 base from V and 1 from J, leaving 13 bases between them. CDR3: CASSESVRGGNTEAFF. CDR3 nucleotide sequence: TGTGCCAGCAGTGAATCCGTACGAGGTGGGAACACTGAAGCTTTCTTT.